Listed here are 16 T cell receptor beta chains from one sample, sequenced in a study of blood T cell repertoires in COVID-19. Repertoires were generated with immunoSEQ multiplex PCR, while TCRdb's copy carries only in-frame clones and drops some. The sample lists some 75,000 clones, about 88% occurring once. Sequencing was done on a sample of peripheral blood. The receptors were sampled from an older man with active or convalescent COVID-19.

The genes are TRBV10-3 and TRBJ2-2, with TRBD1 matching 7 bases. V trimming: 4 bases; J trimming: 3 bases; junction bases outside the gene matches: 2. The CDR3 has 14 residues. Germline V lookup: CDR1 ENHRY, CDR2 SYGVKD. The DNA for the CDR3 is TGTGCCATCAGTGCCGGGACAGACACCGGGGAGCTGTTTTTT. Protein sequence: CAISAGTDTGELFF.

V is TRBV2 and J is TRBJ1-5, with 9 bases identical to TRBD1. This CDR3 comprises 13 residues. Looked up from germline, CDR1 is SNHLY and CDR2 is FYNNEI. The ends lost 7 bases at V and 6 bases at J; junction bases unmatched: 4. The CDR3 DNA follows: TGTGCCAGCAAGGGACAGGGACTTCAGCCCCAGCATTTT. This sequence encodes CASKGQGLQPQHF.

The chain has TRBV6-1 and TRBJ2-1; D uncertain. The CDR3 runs 14 residues. The ends were cut back, 2 bases at V and 6 bases at J, with 11 bases in the middle. Germline V CDR1 and CDR2: MNHNS, SASEGT. CDR3 in amino acids: CASSESIVLNEQFF. CDR3 DNA: TGTGCCAGCAGTGAATCCATAGTACTCAATGAGCAGTTCTTC.

This sequence joins TRBV5-5 and TRBJ1-2; the match to TRBD1 covers 10 bases. CDR3 length: 15 amino acids. The ends lost 4 bases at V and 2 bases at J; junction bases unmatched: 5. CDR1 and CDR2 from the germline V gene are SGHKS and YYEKEE (reference sequence). The CDR3 DNA reads as TGTGCCAGCAGCGTACCGGGACAGGGGAACTATGGCTACACCTTC. This codes for CASSVPGQGNYGYTF. The full variable domain, with the rest looked up from reference TRBV5-5 and TRBJ1-2, is DAGVTQSPTHLIKTRGQQVTLRCSPISGHKSVSWYQQVLGQGPQFIFQYYEKEERGRGNFPDRFSARQFPNYSSELNVNALLLGDSALYLCASSVPGQGNYGYTFGSGTRLTVV.

V and J are TRBV5-1 and TRBJ2-2; D uncertain. The CDR3 has 16 amino acids. Germline V lookup: CDR1 SGHRS, CDR2 YFSETQ. V gave up 4 bases and J gave up 4 bases, with 17 bases separating them. CDR3 nucleotides: TGCGCCAGCAGCCCCGACGGAGCCTATACCACCGGGGAGCTGTTTTTT. Translating gives CASSPDGAYTTGELFF.

V is TRBV7-2 and J is TRBJ1-5; 8 positions agree with TRBD1. Germline CDR1 and CDR2: SGHTA and FQGNSA. The CDR3 totals 19 residues. Trimming at V came to 4 bases and at J to 1 base, leaving 15 bases not matched to a gene. DNA of the CDR3: TGTGCCAGCAGCTCCCTTTCCGGACAGGGTCGATGGAGCAATCAGCCCCAGCATTTT. Translation gives CASSSLSGQGRWSNQPQHF.

The chain combines TRBV15 with TRBJ2-1, with D perhaps matching TRBD2 (6 bases). The CDR3 spans 15 residues. Trimming took off 2 bases at V and 1 base at J, with 9 bases between the two ends. The germline gives CDR1 LNHNV, CDR2 YYDKDF (reference sequence). Here the CDR3 reads CATSRSGGSYNEQFF. The CDR3 DNA reads as TGTGCCACCAGCAGATCCGGGGGTTCCTACAATGAGCAGTTCTTC.

The chain recombines TRBV7-9 with TRBJ1-5; 7 bases map to TRBD1. The junction had 8 bases not matched to a gene; V was cut back by 2 bases and J by 4 bases. Germline CDR1 is SEHNR and CDR2 is FQNEAQ (reference sequence). The CDR3 contains 16 residues. CDR3: CASSLITGDGNQPQHF. CDR3 nucleotide sequence: TGTGCCAGCAGCTTAATAACAGGGGATGGGAATCAGCCCCAGCATTTT.

The rearrangement links TRBV3-1 (or the pseudogene TRBV3-2) to TRBJ2-3; D perhaps matches TRBD2 (7 bases). Trimming pared 3 bases from V and 5 bases from J, leaving 15 bases between. Germline CDR1 is LGHDT and CDR2 is YNNKEL (reference sequence). The CDR3 totals 15 residues. The CDR3 loop reads CASSHPRGARDTQYF. The CDR3 nucleotides read TGTGCCAGCAGCCATCCCCGGGGGGCCCGAGATACGCAGTATTTT.

The rearrangement links TRBV5-4 to TRBJ2-5; weak D call: TRBD1 (5 bases). Trimming removed 4 bases from V and 4 bases from J, with 11 bases in between. The CDR3 has 13 residues. Germline lookup yields CDR1 SGHNT and CDR2 YYREEE (reference sequence). Here the CDR3 reads CASSRSGLETQYF. The CDR3 coding sequence is TGTGCCAGCAGCAGGTCAGGGCTAGAGACCCAGTACTTC. Looking up the rest from reference TRBV5-4 and TRBJ2-5 gives the full variable domain: ETGVTQSPTHLIKTRGQQVTLRCSSQSGHNTVSWYQQALGQGPQFIFQYYREEENGRGNFPPRFSGLQFPNYSSELNVNALELDDSALYLCASSRSGLETQYFGPGTRLLVL.

This rearrangement joins TRBV9 to TRBJ2-7; TRBD2 is a possible D gene (5 bases). Germline lookup yields CDR1 SGDLS and CDR2 YYNGEE. The CDR3 contains 14 residues. Trimming stripped 4 bases from V and 2 bases from J, with 13 bases between. The CDR3 DNA follows: TGTGCCAGCAGCATGGACTCTGGGGCCTACGAGCAGTACTTC. Translated: CASSMDSGAYEQYF. Based on the CDR3 plus reference TRBV9 and TRBJ2-7, the full variable domain is DSGVTQTPKHLITATGQRVTLRCSPRSGDLSVYWYQQSLDQGLQFLIQYYNGEERAKGNILERFSAQQFPDLHSELNLSSLELGDSALYFCASSMDSGAYEQYFGPGTRLTVT.

The V and J genes are TRBV10-3 and TRBJ2-3, with 10 bases fitting TRBD1. The CDR3 runs to 15 residues. V was clipped by 6 bases and J by 3 bases; unmatched bases: 6. From germline, CDR1 is ENHRY and CDR2 SYGVKD. The CDR3 DNA reads TGTGCCATCAGCCCGACAGGGGGCGGGACAGATACGCAGTATTTT. The encoded protein is CAISPTGGGTDTQYF.

There are a few counts of this clone. The chain carries TRBV5-6 and TRBJ1-2; TRBD1 agrees at 7 bases. The CDR3 extends over 13 amino acids. Germline loops: CDR1 SGHDT, CDR2 YYEEEE. V was clipped by 4 bases and J by 6 bases; unmatched bases: 6. CDR3 DNA sequence: TGTGCCAGCAGCCCGACAGGGAGAGATGGCTACACCTTC. Encoded protein: CASSPTGRDGYTF.

This chain links TRBV10-3 with TRBJ1-1; no clear D gene. Trimming took off 8 bases at V and 1 base at J, with 5 bases between the two ends. Germline V gene lookup returns CDR1 ENHRY and CDR2 SYGVKD. CDR3 length equals 11 residues. Written as DNA, the CDR3 is TGTGCCATCTCAAAGAACACTGAAGCTTTCTTT. The encoded protein is CAISKNTEAFF.

The chain links TRBV2 to TRBJ2-1; 7 bases match TRBD1. CDR3 size: 15 residues. Germline V lookup: CDR1 SNHLY, CDR2 FYNNEI. Losses at the gene ends were 0 bases for V and 12 bases for J; bases not matched to a gene: 11. The chain's CDR3 is CASSEATGKKVRQFF. CDR3 bases: TGTGCCAGCAGTGAAGCGACAGGGAAAAAGGTGCGGCAGTTCTTC.

The rearrangement links TRBV5-1 to TRBJ2-2; no definite D call. CDR3 length equals 14 residues. Germline CDR1 is SGHRS and CDR2 is YFSETQ. V gave up 3 bases and J gave up 3 bases, with 9 bases separating them. The CDR3: CASSSLLDTGELFF. The CDR3 bases are TGCGCCAGCAGCTCACTATTGGACACCGGGGAGCTGTTTTTT.